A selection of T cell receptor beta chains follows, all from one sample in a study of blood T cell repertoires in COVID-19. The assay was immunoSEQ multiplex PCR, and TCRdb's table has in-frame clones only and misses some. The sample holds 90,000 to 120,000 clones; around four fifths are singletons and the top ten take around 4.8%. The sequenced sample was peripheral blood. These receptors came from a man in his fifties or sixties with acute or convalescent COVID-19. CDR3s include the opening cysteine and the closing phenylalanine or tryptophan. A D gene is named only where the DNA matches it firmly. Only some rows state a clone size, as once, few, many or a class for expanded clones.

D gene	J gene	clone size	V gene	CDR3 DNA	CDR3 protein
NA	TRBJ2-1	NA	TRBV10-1	TGCGCCAGCAGTGAAGGGGGAAGCAGAGCTAATGAGCAGTTCTTC	CASSEGGSRANEQFF
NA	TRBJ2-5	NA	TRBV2	TGTGCCAGCAAAGCCCAAGAGACCCAGTACTTC	CASKAQETQYF
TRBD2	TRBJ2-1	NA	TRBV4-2	TGTGCCAGCAGCCAGATCCTAGGACTAGCGATCGATGAGCAGTTCTTC	CASSQILGLAIDEQFF
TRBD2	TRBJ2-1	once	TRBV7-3	TGTGCCAGCAGCCTGGGGACTAGCGGGAGCTATGAGCAGTTCTTC	CASSLGTSGSYEQFF
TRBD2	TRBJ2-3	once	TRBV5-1	TGCGCCAGCAGCCGGACTAGCGGGAGGACAGATACGCAGTATTTT	CASSRTSGRTDTQYF
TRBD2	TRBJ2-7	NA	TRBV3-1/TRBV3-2	TGTGCCAGCAGCCAAGATGAGAGGGTAGCGGGAGTGGGTGAGCAGTACTTC	CASSQDERVAGVGEQYF
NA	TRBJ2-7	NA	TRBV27	TGTGCCAGCAAAAGAGGCCCCCCCTACGAGCAGTACTTC	CASKRGPPYEQYF
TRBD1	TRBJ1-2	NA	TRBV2	TGTGCCAGCAGTGAGACACAGGGGATCTACTATGGCTACACCTTC	CASSETQGIYYGYTF
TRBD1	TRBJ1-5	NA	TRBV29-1	TGCAGCGTTCGACTGACAGGGGGACAGCCCCAGCATTTT	CSVRLTGGQPQHF
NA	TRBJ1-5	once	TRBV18	TGTGCCAGCTCACCGTCGGGACTAGGGACTCAGCCCCAGCATTTT	CASSPSGLGTQPQHF
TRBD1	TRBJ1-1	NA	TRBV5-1	TGCGCCAGCAGCCGGCAACCCGGGACAGAGAAAGGAATGAACACTGAAGCTTTCTTT	CASSRQPGTEKGMNTEAFF